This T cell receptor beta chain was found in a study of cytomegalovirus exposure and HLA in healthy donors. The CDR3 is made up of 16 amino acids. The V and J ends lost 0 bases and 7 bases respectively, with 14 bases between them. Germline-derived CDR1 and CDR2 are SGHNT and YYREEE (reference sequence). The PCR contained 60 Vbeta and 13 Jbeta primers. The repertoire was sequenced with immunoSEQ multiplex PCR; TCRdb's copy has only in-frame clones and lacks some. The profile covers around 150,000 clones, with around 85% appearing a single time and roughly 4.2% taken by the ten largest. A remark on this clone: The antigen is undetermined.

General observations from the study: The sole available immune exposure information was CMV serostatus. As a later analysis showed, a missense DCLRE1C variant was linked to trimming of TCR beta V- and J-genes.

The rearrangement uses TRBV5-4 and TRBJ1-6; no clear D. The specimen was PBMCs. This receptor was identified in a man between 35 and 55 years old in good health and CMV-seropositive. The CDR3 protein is CASSLGSTNVNSPLHF. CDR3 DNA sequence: TGTGCCAGCAGCTTGGGATCGACAAACGTGAATTCACCCCTCCACTTT.